This T cell receptor (beta chain) is from a study of CD8+CD57+ T cells in acquired aplastic anemia. The overall study: Mean DNA quantity obtained from sorted CD4+ and CD8+ cells was 3 to 4 ug. Findings of the study overall: Significant differences in CD8+ Simpson's diversity were not observed between patients and controls. Patients shared about 30 CD8+ CDR3 sequences with controls.

This CDR3 has 16 residues. CDR1 SGDLS and CDR2 YYNGEE come from the germline V gene. TCR beta VDJ and CDR3 were profiled, and genomic DNA was the template. TCRdb re-called the reads through MiXCR, storing one row per CDR3 protein. The data contain hundreds of thousands of distinct CDR3 sequences, roughly 68% of them singletons. Concerning this clonotype: The antigen is unknown. One end of the junction is discordant with germline, which a read error may explain.

Material for sequencing was sorted CD4+, CD8+, or CD8+CD57+ T cells (not recorded which) from PBMCs. The chain carries TRBV9 and TRBJ2-5, with D maybe TRBD2 (7 bases). The origin of this receptor is a human donor in good health, serving as a control. The CDR3 reads CATSRGRGAGQETQYF. CDR3 in DNA: TGTGCCACCAGCAGAGGCCGGGGGGCGGGGCAGGAGACCCAGTACTTC.